Listed here is a single TCR beta chain. Its antigen is unidentified. This table comes from immunoSEQ multiplex PCR, and its TCRdb copy is limited to in-frame clones, with some not included. Here the sample spans about 130,000 clones, about 90% being singletons. This sample is drawn from a study of cytomegalovirus exposure and HLA in healthy donors. V lost 1 base and J 6 bases, leaving 10 bases between the germline ends. CDR1 and CDR2 (germline): SGHDT, YYEEEE. This CDR3 region has 14 residues. Among the 110 or so subjects of the validation cohort, separate from the roughly 700-subject first cohort, were the donors. Study findings and constraints: Rare sequences made up most TCRs, while some public TCRs were found in many donors.

The chain couples TRBV5-6 to TRBJ2-2; D is undetermined. This clonotype originated in a woman aged 25 to 39 in good health and CMV-seropositive. The specimen sequenced was PBMCs. CDR3: CASSLSPGAGELFF. CDR3 DNA sequence: TGTGCCAGCAGCTTGTCACCTGGAGCCGGGGAGCTGTTTTTT.